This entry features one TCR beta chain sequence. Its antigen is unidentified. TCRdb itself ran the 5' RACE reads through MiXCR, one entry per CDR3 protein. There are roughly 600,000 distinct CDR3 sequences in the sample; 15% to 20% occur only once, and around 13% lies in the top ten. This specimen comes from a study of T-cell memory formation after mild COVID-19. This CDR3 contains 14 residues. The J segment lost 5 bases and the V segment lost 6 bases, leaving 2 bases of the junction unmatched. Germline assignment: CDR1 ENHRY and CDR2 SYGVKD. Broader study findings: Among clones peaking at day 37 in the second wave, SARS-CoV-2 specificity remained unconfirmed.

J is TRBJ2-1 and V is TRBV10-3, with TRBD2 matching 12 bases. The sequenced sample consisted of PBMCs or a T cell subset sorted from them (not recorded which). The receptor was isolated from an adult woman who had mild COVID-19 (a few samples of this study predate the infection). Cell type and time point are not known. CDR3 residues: CAISGLAGNNEQFF. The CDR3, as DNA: TGTGCCATCAGCGGACTAGCGGGGAACAATGAGCAGTTCTTC.